These T cell receptor beta chains were read from a single sample in a study of blood T cell repertoires in COVID-19. Repertoires were generated with immunoSEQ multiplex PCR, while TCRdb's copy carries only in-frame clones and drops some. The table has 200,000 to 250,000 clones, roughly 87% seen once. The sequenced sample was PBMCs or T cells enriched from blood (not recorded which). The receptors stem from a man between 18 and 35 years old with acute COVID-19. Both conserved end residues are part of each CDR3. Fields, in order: V gene, D gene, J gene, clone size, CDR3 DNA, CDR3 protein. A D gene is named only where the DNA matches it firmly. Some rows mark clone size as missing; the rest say once, few, many or name a class of expanded clone.

V: TRBV21-1; D: -; J: TRBJ2-3; size: -; DNA: TGTGCCAGCAGCACCTACAGGGGGCGGTCAGATACGCAGTATTTT; CDR3: CASSTYRGRSDTQYF
V: TRBV7-3; D: TRBD1; J: TRBJ2-7; size: -; DNA: TGTGCCAGCAGCTTAGGACAGGGGAGGGAGCAGTACTTC; CDR3: CASSLGQGREQYF
V: TRBV11-3; D: TRBD1; J: TRBJ2-6; size: -; DNA: TGTGCCAGCAGCCTCCGGGACAGGGTTATGTCTGGGGCCAACGTCCTGACTTTC; CDR3: CASSLRDRVMSGANVLTF
V: TRBV7-9; D: -; J: TRBJ2-5; size: -; DNA: TGTGCCAGCGGGAGAGTCGGGGAGACCCAGTACTTC; CDR3: CASGRVGETQYF
V: TRBV7-9; D: TRBD2; J: TRBJ2-1; size: -; DNA: TGTGCCAGCAGCTCCGCGACTAGCGGCCCTTACAATGAGCAGTTCTTC; CDR3: CASSSATSGPYNEQFF
V: TRBV19; D: -; J: TRBJ1-5; size: once; DNA: TGTGCCAGTAACCCCCAGGCTTACCAGCCCCAGCATTTT; CDR3: CASNPQAYQPQHF
V: TRBV9; D: TRBD1; J: TRBJ2-2; size: few; DNA: TGTGCCAGCAGCTCAGACGGGACAGTACACCGGGAGCTGTTTTTT; CDR3: CASSSDGTVHRELFF
V: TRBV30; D: TRBD1; J: TRBJ1-6; size: -; DNA: TGTGCCTGGAGTGTTGAGGGCAGGGGGCGCGGTAATTCACCCCTCCACTTT; CDR3: CAWSVEGRGRGNSPLHF
V: TRBV19; D: -; J: TRBJ1-2; size: -; DNA: TGTGCCAGTAGTCATTTCAGGGAATTGGGTGGCTACACCTTC; CDR3: CASSHFRELGGYTF
V: TRBV28; D: TRBD1; J: TRBJ2-4; size: -; DNA: TGTGCCAGCAGTTCCCCGGGACAGGGTTTGGTTCAGTACTTC; CDR3: CASSSPGQGLVQYF
V: TRBV28; D: TRBD2; J: TRBJ2-1; size: -; DNA: TGTGCCAGCAGTTTATATAAGCGGGAGGGCGTGGCCGGGCAGTTCTTC; CDR3: CASSLYKREGVAGQFF
V: TRBV28; D: TRBD1; J: TRBJ2-5; size: -; DNA: TGTGCCAGCAGTCCTGGACAGGGCGTCCAAGAGACCCAGTACTTC; CDR3: CASSPGQGVQETQYF
V: TRBV5-1; D: -; J: TRBJ2-7; size: -; DNA: TGCGCCAGCAGCTTAACCGTTAGCTCCTACGAGCAGTACTTC; CDR3: CASSLTVSSYEQYF
V: TRBV25-1; D: TRBD2; J: TRBJ2-5; size: -; DNA: TGTGCCAGCAGTGAATCCAGCGGGAGGGAGGTTAGGGACCAGTACTTC; CDR3: CASSESSGREVRDQYF
V: TRBV6-5; D: TRBD1; J: TRBJ2-3; size: once; DNA: TGTGCCAGCAGTTGGCGGGACAGGAGCACAGATACGCAGTATTTT; CDR3: CASSWRDRSTDTQYF
V: TRBV7-9; D: TRBD1; J: TRBJ1-6; size: -; DNA: TGTGCCAGCAGTTCATCTGGGACAGGGGTTAGCTCCTATAATTCACCCCTCCACTTT; CDR3: CASSSSGTGVSSYNSPLHF
V: TRBV27; D: -; J: TRBJ2-2; size: -; DNA: TGTGCCAGCAGCCTTGGGTGGAGCACCGGGGAGCTGTTTTTT; CDR3: CASSLGWSTGELFF
V: TRBV7-3; D: -; J: TRBJ1-2; size: -; DNA: TGTGCCAGCAGCTTAACGAGGTCGGAGGTGGTCGATGGCTACACCTTC; CDR3: CASSLTRSEVVDGYTF
V: TRBV27; D: TRBD1; J: TRBJ1-1; size: -; DNA: TGTGCCAGCACCTATGGGACAGGGATAAGTGAAGCTTTCTTT; CDR3: CASTYGTGISEAFF
V: TRBV11-2; D: TRBD2; J: TRBJ2-5; size: -; DNA: TGTGCCAGCAGCATGACTAGCGTAGAGACCCAGTACTTC; CDR3: CASSMTSVETQYF
V: TRBV10-3; D: TRBD2; J: TRBJ2-1; size: few; DNA: TGTGCCATCAGTGAGTCGGAGTCTGCGGGAGGCACCTACAATGAGCAGTTCTTC; CDR3: CAISESESAGGTYNEQFF
V: TRBV16; D: -; J: TRBJ2-3; size: -; DNA: TGTGCCAGCAGCCAATCTGAACGGGTGAATGGTGAGGGGTATTTT; CDR3: CASSQSERVNGEGYF
V: TRBV28; D: -; J: TRBJ1-2; size: -; DNA: TGTGCCAGCAGTAATACGGGGGTAAACCCCCACTATGGCTACACCTTC; CDR3: CASSNTGVNPHYGYTF
V: TRBV19; D: -; J: TRBJ1-3; size: -; DNA: TGTGCCAGTAGTACCCCCAATGGAAACACCATATATTTT; CDR3: CASSTPNGNTIYF
V: TRBV7-2; D: -; J: TRBJ2-7; size: once; DNA: TGTGCCAGCAGCTTAGAGGCAGGCCTCTACTACGAGCAGTACTTC; CDR3: CASSLEAGLYYEQYF
V: TRBV19; D: -; J: TRBJ2-1; size: -; DNA: TGTGCCAGTAGTATAAATAAGGGGATGGGGAATGAGCAGTTCTTC; CDR3: CASSINKGMGNEQFF
V: TRBV27; D: -; J: TRBJ2-5; size: many; DNA: TGTGCCAGCAGTTCACAAGAGACCCAGTACTTC; CDR3: CASSSQETQYF
V: TRBV18; D: TRBD1; J: TRBJ1-1; size: -; DNA: TGTGCCAGCTCACTCGGGACAGCCTTGGAAGCTTTCTTT; CDR3: CASSLGTALEAFF
V: TRBV7-6; D: -; J: TRBJ1-1; size: -; DNA: TGTGCCAGCAGCTTAGGAGGGTCCTACACTGAAGCTTTCTTT; CDR3: CASSLGGSYTEAFF
V: TRBV7-2; D: TRBD1; J: TRBJ2-3; size: -; DNA: TGTGCCAGCAGCTTAGGAGGACAGGGCACAGATACGCAGTATTTT; CDR3: CASSLGGQGTDTQYF
V: TRBV6-2/TRBV6-3; D: TRBD1; J: TRBJ2-3; size: few; DNA: TGTGCCAGCAGTGACAGGGCAGATACGCAGTATTTT; CDR3: CASSDRADTQYF
V: TRBV19; D: -; J: TRBJ1-2; size: -; DNA: TGTGCCAGTACCCTCGGGGGGGTCGATACCTATGGCTACACCTTC; CDR3: CASTLGGVDTYGYTF
V: TRBV5-1; D: -; J: TRBJ2-2; size: -; DNA: TGCGCCAGCAGCTTGGAAGGGACCCTAGGCGGGGCCGGGGAGCTGTTTTTT; CDR3: CASSLEGTLGGAGELFF
V: TRBV30; D: -; J: TRBJ2-3; size: -; DNA: TGTGCCTGCGCCCAGGGGATGGATACGCAGTATTTT; CDR3: CACAQGMDTQYF
V: TRBV4-2; D: -; J: TRBJ2-7; size: -; DNA: TGTGCCAGCAGCCAAGATCGGCTAGCGAGCTCCTACGAGCAGTACTTC; CDR3: CASSQDRLASSYEQYF
V: TRBV2; D: -; J: TRBJ2-1; size: -; DNA: TGTGCCAGCAGTTTGGGGCAGAACAATGAGCAGTTCTTC; CDR3: CASSLGQNNEQFF
V: TRBV30; D: -; J: TRBJ2-6; size: -; DNA: TGTGCCTGGAGTGTACAGGCCCCTAACGTCCTGACTTTC; CDR3: CAWSVQAPNVLTF
V: TRBV29-1; D: -; J: TRBJ2-1; size: -; DNA: TGCAGCGTCCGCACCCACTTGCGACAGCCAGACTCCTACAATGAGCAGTTCTTC; CDR3: CSVRTHLRQPDSYNEQFF
V: TRBV19; D: -; J: TRBJ2-4; size: -; DNA: TGTGCCAGTAGTATCCAAGCGGACCAAGGCGGCATTCAGTACTTC; CDR3: CASSIQADQGGIQYF
V: TRBV6-5; D: TRBD1; J: TRBJ1-2; size: -; DNA: TGTGCCAGCAGTCAGGGGGCGAATGGCTACACCTTC; CDR3: CASSQGANGYTF
V: TRBV18; D: -; J: TRBJ2-1; size: -; DNA: TGTGCCAGCTCACCCAGGGTCCGGACCGACAATGAGCAGTTCTTC; CDR3: CASSPRVRTDNEQFF
V: TRBV4-3; D: -; J: TRBJ2-1; size: -; DNA: TGCGCCAGCAGCCAAGATGGGAGACGGATAGGGTGGAATGAGCAGTTCTTC; CDR3: CASSQDGRRIGWNEQFF
V: TRBV27; D: -; J: TRBJ1-5; size: few; DNA: TGTGCCAGCGGGGAACAGGGTTATCCCCAGCATTTT; CDR3: CASGEQGYPQHF
V: TRBV11-3; D: TRBD2; J: TRBJ2-1; size: -; DNA: TGTGCCAGCAGCGATAGCGGGAGGGCCTACAATGAGCAGTTCTTC; CDR3: CASSDSGRAYNEQFF
V: TRBV7-9; D: TRBD2; J: TRBJ2-7; size: -; DNA: TGTGCCAGCAGCCCTCCGGGGGGGTCCCACGAGCAGTACTTC; CDR3: CASSPPGGSHEQYF
V: TRBV12-3/TRBV12-4; D: TRBD2; J: TRBJ2-3; size: -; DNA: TGTGCCAGCAGTTTCGGGAGGGGGGATACGCAGTATTTT; CDR3: CASSFGRGDTQYF
V: TRBV4-1; D: -; J: TRBJ1-3; size: -; DNA: TGCGCCAGCAGCCAAGTCGCTCTGGTGGCAGCTGGAAACACCATATATTTT; CDR3: CASSQVALVAAGNTIYF